The clone carrying this T cell receptor (beta chain) was counted between two and nine times. The antigen remains undetermined. Germline V CDR1 and CDR2: MDHEN, SYDVKM. The germline V and J ends were trimmed by 7 bases and 0 bases, with 19 bases remaining between them. The CDR3 covers 16 residues. This sample is part of a study of beta chain features in type 1 diabetes. The study, taken as a whole, reports: Moderate but significant shortening of TCRB CDR3s was recorded in all four CD4+ subsets from Type 1 diabetes patients.

Sampling consisted of one heparinised blood draw per donor, averaging about 116 mL. The study reverse transcribed the entire isolated RNA, so it sequenced expressed TCRB transcripts. Only in-frame clones appear in the TCRdb table, and some are missing; sequencing was by immunoSEQ multiplex PCR. The sample lists 300,000 to 400,000 clones; 9.3% were seen once. The J gene is TRBJ2-7, the V gene TRBV28, with D perhaps matching TRBD1 or TRBD2 (5 bases each). The specimen sequenced was central memory CD4+ T cells from blood. The clonotype was recovered from a young man with type 1 diabetes. CDR3 sequence: CASNTGPTYTSYEQYF. The CDR3, as DNA: TGTGCCAGCAATACGGGACCCACTTACACCTCCTACGAGCAGTACTTC. The entire variable domain, with the rest obtained from reference TRBV28 and TRBJ2-7, is as follows: DVKVTQSSRYLVKRTGEKVFLECVQDMDHENMFWYRQDPGLGLRLIYFSYDVKMKEKGDIPEGYSVSREKKERFSLILESASTNQTSMYLCASNTGPTYTSYEQYFGPGTRLTVT.